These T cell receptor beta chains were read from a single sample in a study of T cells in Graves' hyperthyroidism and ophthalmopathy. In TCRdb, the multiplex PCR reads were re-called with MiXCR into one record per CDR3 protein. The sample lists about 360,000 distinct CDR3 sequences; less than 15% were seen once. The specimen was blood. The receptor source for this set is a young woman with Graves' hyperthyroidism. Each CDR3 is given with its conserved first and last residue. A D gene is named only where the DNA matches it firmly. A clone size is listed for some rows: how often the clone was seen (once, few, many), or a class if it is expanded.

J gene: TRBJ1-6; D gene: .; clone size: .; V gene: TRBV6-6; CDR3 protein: CASSYSLNSPLHF; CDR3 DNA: TGTGCCAGCAGTTACTCGTTAAATTCACCCCTCCACTTT
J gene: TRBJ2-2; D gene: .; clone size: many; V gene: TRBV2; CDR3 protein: CASRGTKNTGELFF; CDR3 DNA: TGTGCCAGCAGAGGGACCAAGAACACCGGGGAGCTGTTTTTT
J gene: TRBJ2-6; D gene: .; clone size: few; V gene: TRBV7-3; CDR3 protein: CASSLTPGAGANVLTF; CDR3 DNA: TGTGCCAGCAGCTTAACTCCGGGTGCTGGGGCCAACGTCCTGACTTTC
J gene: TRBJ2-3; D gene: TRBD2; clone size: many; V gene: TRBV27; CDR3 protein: CASTPNRAGAGDTQYF; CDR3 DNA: TGTGCCAGCACCCCCAACCGAGCGGGGGCCGGGGATACGCAGTATTTT
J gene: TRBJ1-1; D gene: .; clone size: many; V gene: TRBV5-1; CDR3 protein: CASSPRTGTTEAFF; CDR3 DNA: TGCGCCAGCAGCCCGAGGACGGGAACGACTGAAGCTTTCTTT
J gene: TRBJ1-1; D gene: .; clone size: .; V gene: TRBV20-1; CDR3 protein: CSARTPPVNTEAFF; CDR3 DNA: TGCAGTGCTAGGACTCCACCGGTGAACACTGAAGCTTTCTTT
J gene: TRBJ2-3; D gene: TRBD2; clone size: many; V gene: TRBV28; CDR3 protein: CASSWRGGLIDTQYF; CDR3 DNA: TGTGCCAGCAGTTGGCGGGGGGGCCTGATTGATACGCAGTATTTT
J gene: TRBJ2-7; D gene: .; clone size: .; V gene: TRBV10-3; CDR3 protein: CAIQGPTYEQYF; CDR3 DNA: TGTGCCATCCAGGGGCCCACCTACGAGCAGTACTTC
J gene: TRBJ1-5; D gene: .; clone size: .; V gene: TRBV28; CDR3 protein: CATYLRQGQPQHF; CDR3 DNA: TGTGCCACGTACCTGAGGCAGGGTCAGCCCCAGCATTTT
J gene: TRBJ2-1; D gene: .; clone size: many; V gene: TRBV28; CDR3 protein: CASRPRQIIYNEQFF; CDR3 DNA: TGTGCCAGCAGACCCCGACAGATAATATACAATGAGCAGTTCTTC
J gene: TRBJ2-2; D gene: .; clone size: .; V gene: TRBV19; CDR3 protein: CASSKSWTGELFF; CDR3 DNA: TGTGCCAGTAGTAAAAGTTGGACCGGGGAGCTGTTTTTT
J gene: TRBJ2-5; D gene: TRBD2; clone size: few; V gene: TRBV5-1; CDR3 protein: CASDAGGETQYF; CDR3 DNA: TGCGCCAGCGACGCGGGGGGGGAGACCCAGTACTTC
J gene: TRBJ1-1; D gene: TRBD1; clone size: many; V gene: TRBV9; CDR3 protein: CASSVEGGVPFTEAFF; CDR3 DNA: TGTGCCAGCAGCGTAGAAGGGGGCGTCCCTTTCACTGAAGCTTTCTTT
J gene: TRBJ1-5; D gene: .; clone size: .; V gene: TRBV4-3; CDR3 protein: CASSQGLRGQPQHF; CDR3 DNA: TGCGCCAGCAGCCAAGGACTGAGGGGACAGCCCCAGCATTTT
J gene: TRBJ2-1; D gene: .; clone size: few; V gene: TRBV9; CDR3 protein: CASSPGTSNNEQFF; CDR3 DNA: TGTGCCAGCAGCCCTGGGACTTCAAACAATGAGCAGTTCTTC
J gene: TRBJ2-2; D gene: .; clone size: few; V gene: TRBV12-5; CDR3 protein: CASGLGGELTGELFF; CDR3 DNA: TGTGCTAGTGGTTTGGGAGGCGAACTCACCGGGGAGCTGTTTTTT
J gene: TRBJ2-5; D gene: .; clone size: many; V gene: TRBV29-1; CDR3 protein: CSVGLLGAETQYF; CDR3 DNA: TGCAGCGTTGGCCTCCTGGGGGCGGAGACCCAGTACTTC
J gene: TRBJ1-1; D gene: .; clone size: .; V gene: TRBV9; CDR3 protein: CASSVGMAGVEAFF; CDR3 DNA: TGTGCCAGCAGCGTAGGGATGGCAGGCGTTGAAGCTTTCTTT
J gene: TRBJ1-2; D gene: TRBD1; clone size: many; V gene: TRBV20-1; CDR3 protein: CSARDQGEVKGYTF; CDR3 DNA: TGCAGTGCTAGAGATCAGGGGGAGGTGAAAGGCTACACCTTC
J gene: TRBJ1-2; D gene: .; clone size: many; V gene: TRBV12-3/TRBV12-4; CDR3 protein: CASTPSTGANYGYTF; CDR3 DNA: TGTGCCAGCACCCCATCTACAGGAGCTAACTATGGCTACACCTTC
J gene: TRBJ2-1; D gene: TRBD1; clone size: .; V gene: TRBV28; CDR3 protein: CASSPHGGQGWGNEQFF; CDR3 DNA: TGTGCCAGCAGTCCCCACGGGGGACAGGGATGGGGCAATGAGCAGTTCTTC
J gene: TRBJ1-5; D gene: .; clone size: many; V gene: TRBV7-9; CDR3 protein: CASSSGQAPLQPQHF; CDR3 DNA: TGTGCCAGCAGCTCAGGGCAGGCCCCTCTGCAGCCCCAGCATTTT
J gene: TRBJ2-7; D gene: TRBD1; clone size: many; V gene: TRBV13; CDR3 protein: CASSPAPGGSYEQYF; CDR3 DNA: TGTGCCAGCAGCCCGGCCCCAGGGGGCTCCTACGAGCAGTACTTC
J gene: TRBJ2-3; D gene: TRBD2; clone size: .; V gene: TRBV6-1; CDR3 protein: CASTGTSGETQYF; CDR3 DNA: TGTGCCAGCACCGGGACTAGCGGGGAGACGCAGTATTTT
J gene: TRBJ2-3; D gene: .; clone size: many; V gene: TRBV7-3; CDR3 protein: CASSLIGGGTDTQYF; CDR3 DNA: TGTGCCAGCAGCTTAATTGGCGGGGGCACAGATACGCAGTATTTT
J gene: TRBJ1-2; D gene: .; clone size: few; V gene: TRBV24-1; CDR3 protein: CATRSDRYGYTF; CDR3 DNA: TGTGCCACTCGAAGCGATCGCTATGGCTACACCTTC
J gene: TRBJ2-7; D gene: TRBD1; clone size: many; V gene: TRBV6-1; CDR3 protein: CASKIQGVSYEQYF; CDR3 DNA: TGTGCCAGCAAAATACAGGGGGTCTCCTACGAGCAGTACTTC
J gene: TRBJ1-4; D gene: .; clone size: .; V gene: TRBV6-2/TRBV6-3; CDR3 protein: CASSYGRTNEKLFF; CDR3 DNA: TGTGCCAGCAGTTACGGACGGACCAATGAAAAACTGTTTTTT
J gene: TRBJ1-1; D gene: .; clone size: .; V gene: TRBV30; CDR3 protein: CAWDTRRNTEAFF; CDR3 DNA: TGTGCCTGGGACACCAGGAGAAACACTGAAGCTTTCTTT
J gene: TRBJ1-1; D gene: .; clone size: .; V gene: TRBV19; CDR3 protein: CASKHPDRNTEAFF; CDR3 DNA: TGTGCCAGTAAGCACCCTGACAGAAACACTGAAGCTTTCTTT
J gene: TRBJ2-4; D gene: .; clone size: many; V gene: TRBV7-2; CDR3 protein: CASSGDSKNIQYF; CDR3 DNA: TGTGCCAGCAGCGGTGACTCGAAAAACATTCAGTACTTC
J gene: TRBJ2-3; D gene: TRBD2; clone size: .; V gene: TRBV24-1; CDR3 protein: CATSDLAGEGDTQYF; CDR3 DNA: TGTGCCACCAGTGATTTAGCGGGAGAGGGAGATACGCAGTATTTT
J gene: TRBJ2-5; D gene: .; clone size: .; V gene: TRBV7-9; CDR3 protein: CASSLAPGSEYF; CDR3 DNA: TGTGCCAGCAGCTTAGCGCCCGGGTCGGAGTACTTC
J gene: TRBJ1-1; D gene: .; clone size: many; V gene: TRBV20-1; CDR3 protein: CSARDPADVGAEAFF; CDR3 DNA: TGCAGTGCTAGAGATCCGGCAGACGTTGGGGCTGAAGCTTTCTTT
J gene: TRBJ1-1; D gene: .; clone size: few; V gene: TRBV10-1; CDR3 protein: CASSRGSEAFF; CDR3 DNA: TGCGCCAGCAGCAGGGGTTCTGAAGCTTTCTTT
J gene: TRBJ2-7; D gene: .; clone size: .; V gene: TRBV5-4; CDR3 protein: CASSPFGVRAYEQYF; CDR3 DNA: TGTGCCAGCAGCCCCTTTGGTGTCAGGGCCTACGAGCAGTACTTC
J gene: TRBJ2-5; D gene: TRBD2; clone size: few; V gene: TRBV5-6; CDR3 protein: CASSNGLAVQETQYF; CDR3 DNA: TGTGCCAGCAGCAACGGACTAGCGGTACAAGAGACCCAGTACTTC
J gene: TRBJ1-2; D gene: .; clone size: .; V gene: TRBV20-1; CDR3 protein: CSASFLTEGYTF; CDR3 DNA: TGCAGTGCTAGTTTTCTGACTGAGGGCTACACCTTC
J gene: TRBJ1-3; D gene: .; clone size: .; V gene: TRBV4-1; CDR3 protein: CASSQASAGELSGNTIYF; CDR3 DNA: TGCGCCAGCAGCCAAGCTTCGGCAGGGGAACTATCTGGAAACACCATATATTTT
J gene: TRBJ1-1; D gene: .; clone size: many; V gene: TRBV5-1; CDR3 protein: CASSQPRGRENTEAFF; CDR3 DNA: TGCGCCAGCAGCCAACCGAGGGGCAGGGAGAACACTGAAGCTTTCTTT
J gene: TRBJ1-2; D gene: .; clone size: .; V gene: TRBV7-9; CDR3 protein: CASSGELEEPIFYGYTF; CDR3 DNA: TGTGCCAGCAGCGGGGAATTGGAGGAACCTATCTTCTATGGCTACACCTTC
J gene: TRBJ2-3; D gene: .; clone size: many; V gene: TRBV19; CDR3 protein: CASHLPGYQEYAQYF; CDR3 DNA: TGTGCCAGCCACCTACCGGGCTACCAAGAATACGCGCAGTATTTT
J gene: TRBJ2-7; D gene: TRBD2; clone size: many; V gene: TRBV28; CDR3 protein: CASSLGGLAGFRTTYEQYF; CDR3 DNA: TGTGCCAGCAGTTTAGGGGGACTAGCGGGATTCCGGACCACCTACGAGCAGTACTTC
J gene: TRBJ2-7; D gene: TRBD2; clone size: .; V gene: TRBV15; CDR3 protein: CATSVRAGGVMYEQYF; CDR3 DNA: TGTGCCACCAGCGTACGAGCGGGAGGGGTTATGTACGAGCAGTACTTC
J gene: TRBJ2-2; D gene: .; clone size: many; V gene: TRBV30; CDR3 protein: CAWRGNRQIDTGELFF; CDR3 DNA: TGTGCCTGGAGGGGAAACAGGCAAATAGACACCGGGGAGCTGTTTTTT
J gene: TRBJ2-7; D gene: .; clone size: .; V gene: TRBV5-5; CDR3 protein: CASSLPTGLEQYF; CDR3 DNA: TGTGCCAGCAGCTTGCCTACAGGGCTCGAGCAGTACTTC
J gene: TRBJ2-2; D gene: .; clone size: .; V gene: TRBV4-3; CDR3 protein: CASSQVSAANTGELFF; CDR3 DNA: TGCGCCAGCAGCCAAGTTTCGGCCGCGAACACCGGGGAGCTGTTTTTT
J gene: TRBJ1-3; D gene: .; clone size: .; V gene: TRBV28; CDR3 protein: CASSRTDSSGNTIYF; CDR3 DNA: TGTGCCAGCAGTCGTACTGACAGCTCTGGAAACACCATATATTTT
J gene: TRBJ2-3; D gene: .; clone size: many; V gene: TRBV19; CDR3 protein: CASRKLQSDTQYF; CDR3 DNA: TGTGCCTCCAGGAAGCTGCAATCAGATACGCAGTATTTT
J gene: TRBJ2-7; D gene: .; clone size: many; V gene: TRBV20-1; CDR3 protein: CSARERGSYEQYF; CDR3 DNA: TGCAGTGCTAGAGAGCGGGGCTCCTACGAGCAGTACTTC
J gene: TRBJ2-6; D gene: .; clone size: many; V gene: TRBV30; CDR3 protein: CAWRDTGANVLTF; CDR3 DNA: TGTGCCTGGAGGGACACTGGGGCCAACGTCCTGACTTTC
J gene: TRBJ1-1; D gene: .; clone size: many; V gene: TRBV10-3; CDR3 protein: CAISEYRVGTEAFF; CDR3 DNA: TGTGCCATCAGTGAGTACAGGGTCGGCACTGAAGCTTTCTTT
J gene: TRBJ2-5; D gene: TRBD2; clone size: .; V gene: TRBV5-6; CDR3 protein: CASSFGGGSATQYF; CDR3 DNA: TGTGCCAGCAGCTTTGGGGGGGGAAGTGCGACCCAGTACTTC
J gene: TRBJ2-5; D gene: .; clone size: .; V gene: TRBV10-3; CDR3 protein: CATQSGSQETQYF; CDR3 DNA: TGTGCCACCCAATCAGGGAGCCAAGAGACCCAGTACTTC
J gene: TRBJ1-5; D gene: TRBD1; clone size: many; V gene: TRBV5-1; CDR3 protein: CASRPGQGVWDQPQHF; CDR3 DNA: TGCGCCAGCCGCCCGGGACAGGGGGTCTGGGATCAGCCCCAGCATTTT
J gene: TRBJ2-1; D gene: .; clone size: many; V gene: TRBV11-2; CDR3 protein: CASSYRGTVNEQFF; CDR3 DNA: TGTGCCAGCAGCTACCGCGGGACGGTCAATGAGCAGTTCTTC
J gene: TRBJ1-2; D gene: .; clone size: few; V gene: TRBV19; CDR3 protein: CASSIDLGTHSNYGYTF; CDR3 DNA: TGTGCCAGTAGTATTGACCTCGGGACACATTCTAACTATGGCTACACCTTC
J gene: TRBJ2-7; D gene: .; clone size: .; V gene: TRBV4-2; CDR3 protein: CASSQTAGTVLEQYF; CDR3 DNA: TGTGCCAGCAGCCAAACGGCGGGGACCGTTCTCGAGCAGTACTTC
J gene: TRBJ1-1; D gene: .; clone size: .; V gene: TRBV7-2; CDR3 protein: CASSSWTRGSTEAFF; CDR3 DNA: TGTGCCAGCAGCTCCTGGACAAGGGGTAGCACTGAAGCTTTCTTT